Detailed here is one T cell receptor beta chain. What it binds is unknown. This sample stems from a study of shared clonotypes between healthy human individuals. Unsorted samples, those not sorted, used 75 million to 90 million PBMCs for genomic DNA. Whole-study results and caveats: Blood alone was sampled, and tissue repertoires likely differ.

Unsorted PBMC DNA was run through sequencing on ten immunoSEQ deep assay plates. Profiled with immunoSEQ multiplex PCR; TCRdb holds only in-frame clones, not every one. The sample consists of about 510,000 clones, about four fifths of them appearing once. Germline lookup yields CDR1 SGHRS and CDR2 YFSETQ. CDR3 length: 16 residues. V lost 0 bases to trimming and J lost 6 bases, with 15 bases between them. Sample: PBMCs. This chain joins TRBV5-1 and TRBJ2-2; D tentatively fits TRBD1 or TRBD2 (5 bases each). The clonotype comes from a woman aged 40 to 55 in good health. Some clones in this sample may be carry-over from other donors' samples. The CDR3 coding sequence is TGCGCCAGCAGCTTGGCAGGGACCCCCGGGTCCGGGGAGCTGTTTTTT. It translates to CASSLAGTPGSGELFF.